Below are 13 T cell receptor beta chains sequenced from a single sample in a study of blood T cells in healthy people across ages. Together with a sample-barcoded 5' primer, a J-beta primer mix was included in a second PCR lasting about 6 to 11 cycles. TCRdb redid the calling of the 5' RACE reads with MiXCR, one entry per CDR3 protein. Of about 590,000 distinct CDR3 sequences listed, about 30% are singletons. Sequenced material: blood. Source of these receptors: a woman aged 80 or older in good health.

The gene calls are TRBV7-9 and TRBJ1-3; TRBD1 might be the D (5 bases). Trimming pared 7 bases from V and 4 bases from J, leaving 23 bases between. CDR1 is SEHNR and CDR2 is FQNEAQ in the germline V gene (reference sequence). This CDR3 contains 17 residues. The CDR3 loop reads CASNFGHGEGRGNTIYF. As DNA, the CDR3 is TGTGCCAGCAACTTTGGCCACGGGGAGGGGCGAGGAAACACCATATATTTT.

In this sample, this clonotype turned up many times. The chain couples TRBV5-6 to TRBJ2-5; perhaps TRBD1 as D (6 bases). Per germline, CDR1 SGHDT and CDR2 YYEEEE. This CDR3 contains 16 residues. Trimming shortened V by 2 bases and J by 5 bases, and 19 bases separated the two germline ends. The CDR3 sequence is CASSFRDTTRTETQYF. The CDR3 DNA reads TGTGCCAGCAGCTTCCGGGACACCACACGGACGGAGACCCAGTACTTC.

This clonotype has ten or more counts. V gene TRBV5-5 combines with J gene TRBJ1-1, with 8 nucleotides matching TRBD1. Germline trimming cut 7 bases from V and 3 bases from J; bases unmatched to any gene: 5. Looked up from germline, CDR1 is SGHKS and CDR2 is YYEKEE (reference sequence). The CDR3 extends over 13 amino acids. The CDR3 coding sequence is TGTGCCAGCTACAGGGGGAGGGACACTGAAGCTTTCTTT. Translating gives CASYRGRDTEAFF.

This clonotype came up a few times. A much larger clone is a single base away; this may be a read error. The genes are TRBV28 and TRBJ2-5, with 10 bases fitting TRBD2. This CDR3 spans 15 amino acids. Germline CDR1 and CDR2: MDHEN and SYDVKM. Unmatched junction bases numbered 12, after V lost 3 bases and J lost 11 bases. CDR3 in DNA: TGTGCCAGCAGTTTGGGGACTAGCGACTACAATGAGCAGTACTTC. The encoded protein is CASSLGTSDYNEQYF.

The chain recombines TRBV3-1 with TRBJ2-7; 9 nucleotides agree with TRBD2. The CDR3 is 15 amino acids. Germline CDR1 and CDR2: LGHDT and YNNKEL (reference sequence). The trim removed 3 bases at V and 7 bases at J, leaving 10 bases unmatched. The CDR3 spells CASSQGRGGANEQYF. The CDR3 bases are TGTGCCAGCAGCCAGGGGCGGGGGGGAGCCAATGAGCAGTACTTC.

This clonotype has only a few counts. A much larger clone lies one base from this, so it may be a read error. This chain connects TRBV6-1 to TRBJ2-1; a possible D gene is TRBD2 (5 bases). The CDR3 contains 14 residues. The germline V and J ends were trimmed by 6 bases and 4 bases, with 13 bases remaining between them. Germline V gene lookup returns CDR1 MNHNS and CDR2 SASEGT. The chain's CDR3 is CASREIREYNEQFF. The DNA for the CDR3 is TGTGCCAGCAGGGAGATCCGGGAATACAATGAGCAGTTCTTC.

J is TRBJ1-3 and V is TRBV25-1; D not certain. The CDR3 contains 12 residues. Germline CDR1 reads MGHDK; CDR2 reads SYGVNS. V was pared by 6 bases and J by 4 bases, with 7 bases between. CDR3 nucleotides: TGTGCCAGCAGCCCCCTGGGAAACACCATATATTTT. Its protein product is CASSPLGNTIYF. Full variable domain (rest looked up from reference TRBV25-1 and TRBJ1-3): EADIYQTPRYLVIGTGKKITLECSQTMGHDKMYWYQQDPGMELHLIHYSYGVNSTEKGDLSSESTVSRIRTEHFPLTLESARPSHTSQYLCASSPLGNTIYFGEGSWLTVV.

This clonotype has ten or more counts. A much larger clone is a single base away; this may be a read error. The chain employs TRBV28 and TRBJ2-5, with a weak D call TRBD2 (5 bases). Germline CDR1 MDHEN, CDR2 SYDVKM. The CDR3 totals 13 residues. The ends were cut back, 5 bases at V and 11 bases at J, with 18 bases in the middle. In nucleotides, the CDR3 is TGTGCCAGCAGTCCCCCAGGAGGCAATGAGCAGTACTTC. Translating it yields CASSPPGGNEQYF.

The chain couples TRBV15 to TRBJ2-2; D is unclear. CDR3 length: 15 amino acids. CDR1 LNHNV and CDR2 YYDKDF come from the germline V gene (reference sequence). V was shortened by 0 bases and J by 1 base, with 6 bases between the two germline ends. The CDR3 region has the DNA TGTGCCACCAGCAGAGATCGGTTGAACACCGGGGAGCTGTTTTTT. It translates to CATSRDRLNTGELFF.

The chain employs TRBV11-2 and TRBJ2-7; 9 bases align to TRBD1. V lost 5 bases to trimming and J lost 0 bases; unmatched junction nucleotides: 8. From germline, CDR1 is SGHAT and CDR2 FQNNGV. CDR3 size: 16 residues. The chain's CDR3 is CASSPYRDRVSYEQYF. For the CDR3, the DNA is TGTGCCAGCAGCCCCTACCGGGACAGGGTCTCCTACGAGCAGTACTTC.

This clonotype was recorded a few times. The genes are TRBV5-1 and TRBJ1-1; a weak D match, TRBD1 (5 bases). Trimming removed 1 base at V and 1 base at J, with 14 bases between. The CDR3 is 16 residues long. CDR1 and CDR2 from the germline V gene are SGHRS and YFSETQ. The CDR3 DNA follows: TGCGCCAGCAGCTTGAGCGGGGGACCACCGAACACTGAAGCTTTCTTT. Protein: CASSLSGGPPNTEAFF.

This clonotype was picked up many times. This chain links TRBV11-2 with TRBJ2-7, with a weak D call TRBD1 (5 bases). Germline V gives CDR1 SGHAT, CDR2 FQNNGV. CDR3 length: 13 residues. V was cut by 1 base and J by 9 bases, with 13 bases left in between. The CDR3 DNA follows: TGTGCCAGCAGCTTAGTTAGGGGCGTAGGGCAGTACTTC. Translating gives CASSLVRGVGQYF. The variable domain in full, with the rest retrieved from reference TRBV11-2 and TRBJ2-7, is EAGVAQSPRYKIIEKRQSVAFWCNPISGHATLYWYQQILGQGPKLLIQFQNNGVVDDSQLPKDRFSAERLKGVDSTLKIQPAKLEDSAVYLCASSLVRGVGQYFGPGTRLTVT.

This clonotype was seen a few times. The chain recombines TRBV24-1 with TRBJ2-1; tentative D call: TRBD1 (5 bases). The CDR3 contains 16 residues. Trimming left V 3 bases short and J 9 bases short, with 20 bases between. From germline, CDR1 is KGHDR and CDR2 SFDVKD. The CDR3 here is CATSDRYYRSRPEQFF. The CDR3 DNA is TGTGCCACCAGTGATCGTTATTACAGGTCCCGGCCTGAGCAGTTCTTC.